This T cell receptor beta chain was sequenced during a study of T cell responses to AZD1222 COVID-19 vaccine. Turning to the study itself: Investigators merged groups given second doses at roughly 4 or roughly 12 weeks. Study outcomes and limitations: The donor cohort was predominantly white British with a female majority, and clonal diversity may have been underestimated. Spike-specific TCR breadth and depth rose after two AZD1222 doses. Without day 14 samples, only post-peak T cell repertoires were studied.

Comments on this clone: Its matching antigen is unknown.

Sequencing used immunoSEQ multiplex PCR; TCRdb keeps in-frame clones, though not all of them. The sample contains roughly 99,000 clones, approximately 90% of which appear only once. This sequence was found in an adult in good health. Source: peripheral blood, taken on day 0 of AZD1222 vaccination.

The CDR3 DNA reads TGTGCCAGCGGTTACCAGAACACTGAAGCTTTCTTT. Its translation is CASGYQNTEAFF. This rearrangement joins TRBV25-1 to TRBJ1-1; no clear D. In germline, CDR1 is MGHDK, CDR2 SYGVNS. This CDR3 has 12 residues. V lost 8 bases, J lost 1 base, and 8 bases lay in between.